This is a list of T cell receptor beta chains from one sample in a study of PD-L1 blockade in urothelial cancer. Generated by immunoSEQ multiplex PCR, the TCRdb table keeps only in-frame clones and is missing some. This table holds around 19,000 clones, around 83% found once. Specimen: PBMCs, collected around atezolizumab (anti-PD-L1) treatment. These receptors were taken from a man between 50 and 59 years old with urothelial cancer. Each CDR3 is given with its conserved first and last residue. Fields, in order: clone size, V gene, D gene, J gene, CDR3 DNA, CDR3 protein. D genes are given only for firm matches. The size of a clone is reported for some rows only, either as once, few or many, or as a class for expanded clones.

NA,TRBV6-6,NA,TRBJ2-3,TGTGCCCTTCGAGGAATTTCTAGCACAGATACGCAGTATTTT,CALRGISSTDTQYF
NA,TRBV5-1,NA,TRBJ1-2,TGCGCCAGCAGCTTGGATCCGTTTTCTAACTATGGCTACACCTTC,CASSLDPFSNYGYTF
NA,TRBV2,NA,TRBJ1-1,TGTGCCAGCAGTGGACCGGGGGAGGGCACTGAAGCTTTCTTT,CASSGPGEGTEAFF
NA,TRBV14,TRBD1,TRBJ1-1,TGTGCCAGCAGTCGACAGGGTCTGACTGAAGCTTTCTTT,CASSRQGLTEAFF
NA,TRBV19,NA,TRBJ1-5,TGTGCCAGTAGTATAGAAGTGTGGCGCAATCAGCCCCAGCATTTT,CASSIEVWRNQPQHF
NA,TRBV29-1,NA,TRBJ1-2,TGCAGCGACACGGACAGATTCTATGGCTACACCTTC,CSDTDRFYGYTF
NA,TRBV11-2,NA,TRBJ2-2,TGTGCCAGCAGCTTACTACAGAAGACCGGGGAGCTGTTTTTT,CASSLLQKTGELFF
few,TRBV6-4,TRBD2,TRBJ2-1,TGTGCCAGCAGTGACTCGGGAGCGGGGGGGCCCAATGAGCAGTTCTTC,CASSDSGAGGPNEQFF
few,TRBV14,NA,TRBJ1-4,TGTGCCAGCAGCCCCCGACTAAATGAAAAACTGTTTTTT,CASSPRLNEKLFF
NA,TRBV28,NA,TRBJ1-4,TGTGCCAGCAGTTTATCATCAGGAGGGAGTGAAAAACTGTTTTTT,CASSLSSGGSEKLFF
few,TRBV4-1,TRBD2,TRBJ2-7,TGCGCCAGCAGCCAAGAAGGGACTAGCGGTGGGGGCCCCTACGAGCAGTACTTC,CASSQEGTSGGGPYEQYF
NA,TRBV19,NA,TRBJ1-5,TGTGCCAGTAGTATCTCGGGGGCCCAGCATTTT,CASSISGAQHF
few,TRBV6-1,TRBD2,TRBJ2-1,TGTGCCAGCAGTGAATCCATAGCGGGAGGGAACAATGAGCAGTTCTTC,CASSESIAGGNNEQFF
NA,TRBV9,TRBD1,TRBJ1-1,TGTGCCAGCAGCGCACTTCAGGGGGTACCCGTCGCTTTCTTT,CASSALQGVPVAFF
once,TRBV7-9,TRBD1,TRBJ2-1,TGTGCCAGCAGGGACAGGGGACCCAATGAGCAGTTCTTC,CASRDRGPNEQFF
NA,TRBV6-5,NA,TRBJ1-4,TGTGCCAGCAGTTACGACAGGTTTGCAACTAATGAAAAACTGTTTTTT,CASSYDRFATNEKLFF
NA,TRBV18,TRBD1,TRBJ1-2,TGTGCCAGCTCGGGACAGGGAACGGCTAACTATGGCTACACCTTC,CASSGQGTANYGYTF
few,TRBV9,NA,TRBJ2-3,TGTGCCAGCAGCGTCGCGGTGAGCACAGATACGCAGTATTTT,CASSVAVSTDTQYF
NA,TRBV9,NA,TRBJ1-2,TGTGCCAGCAGCGTAGCTAGTCACTATGGCTACACCTTC,CASSVASHYGYTF
NA,TRBV27,TRBD1,TRBJ1-5,TGTGCCAGCAGCCCGGGACAGGGGGTTTATAGCAATCAGCCCCAGCATTTT,CASSPGQGVYSNQPQHF
NA,TRBV9,TRBD2,TRBJ2-3,TGTGCCAGCAGCGTAAGCGGGGGGCGGGATACGCAGTATTTT,CASSVSGGRDTQYF
NA,TRBV2,TRBD2,TRBJ2-1,TGTGCCTCCTCCGGGACTAGCGGGATGGGTGGCTACAATGAGCAGTTCTTC,CASSGTSGMGGYNEQFF
NA,TRBV6-5,NA,TRBJ2-1,TGTGCCAGCAGTCCCGGGACTCCTTGGGATGAGCAGTTCTTC,CASSPGTPWDEQFF
NA,TRBV7-6,NA,TRBJ2-2,TGTGCCAGCAGTGGACAGCTTTCGAACACCGGGGAGCTGTTTTTT,CASSGQLSNTGELFF
NA,TRBV4-1,NA,TRBJ1-3,TGCGCCAGCAGCCAAGTTTTTCTGGACTCAACTCTAGACTCTGGAAACACCATATATTTT,CASSQVFLDSTLDSGNTIYF
NA,TRBV4-1,NA,TRBJ2-3,TGCGCCAGCAGCCAAGGGCGCAGGGGGGTTAGCACAGATACGCAGTATTTT,CASSQGRRGVSTDTQYF
NA,TRBV7-9,TRBD1,TRBJ2-5,TGTGCCAGCAGCTTCTACACAGGGGGGACAAAGTACTTC,CASSFYTGGTKYF
NA,TRBV5-1,NA,TRBJ1-3,TGCGCCAGCAGCTTGGGGAGTGGAAACACCATATATTTT,CASSLGSGNTIYF
NA,TRBV7-9,NA,TRBJ1-2,TGTGCCAGCAGCTCCGGGATGACTACCTATGGCTACACCTTC,CASSSGMTTYGYTF
NA,TRBV19,NA,TRBJ2-7,TGTGCCAGTAGTAGACCGGGAAACTACGAGCAGTACTTC,CASSRPGNYEQYF
NA,TRBV18,NA,TRBJ1-1,TGTGCCAGCTCCCTGCTAGGAACTGAAGCTTTCTTT,CASSLLGTEAFF
NA,TRBV7-2,NA,TRBJ2-1,TGTGCCAGCAGCCCAAAGGGGGTCGCAGGAGGCAATGAGCAGTTCTTC,CASSPKGVAGGNEQFF
NA,TRBV4-1,TRBD1,TRBJ2-3,TGCGCCAGCAGGGAAACAGGGGGGACAGATACGCAGTATTTT,CASRETGGTDTQYF
NA,TRBV27,TRBD1,TRBJ2-1,TGTGCCAGCAGTACCTGGACAGGGGGCGCGTGGGATGAGCAGTTCTTC,CASSTWTGGAWDEQFF
once,TRBV6-5,NA,TRBJ2-1,TGTGCCAGCAGTTACTCTGCCTTGCGCTCCTACAATGAGCAGTTCTTC,CASSYSALRSYNEQFF
NA,TRBV11-3,TRBD2,TRBJ2-3,TGTGCCAGCAGCTTAAAGGGGACTAGCGGGAGAGTCACGCAGTATTTT,CASSLKGTSGRVTQYF
NA,TRBV5-4,NA,TRBJ1-2,TGTGCCAGCAGCAGTGACGGGATCGGCGGCTACACCTTC,CASSSDGIGGYTF
NA,TRBV6-1,NA,TRBJ1-1,TGTGCCAGCAGTGAAGGGGGGCACACTGAAGCTTTCTTT,CASSEGGHTEAFF
NA,TRBV19,TRBD1,TRBJ2-7,TGTGCCAGTAGCCACCGCCCTCCCCCGGGACAGGGAAGTTACGAGCAGTACTTC,CASSHRPPPGQGSYEQYF
NA,TRBV5-4,NA,TRBJ1-1,TGTGCCAGCAGCCCTTGGCAGGGTGGCCTGAAGAACACTGAAGCTTTCTTT,CASSPWQGGLKNTEAFF
NA,TRBV9,TRBD1,TRBJ1-6,TGTGCCAGCAGCCCAAGTCCCGACAGGGGGAATTCACCCCTCCACTTT,CASSPSPDRGNSPLHF
NA,TRBV11-2,TRBD1,TRBJ1-6,TGTGCCAGCAGCCCGGGGACAGCCTTAGCGAATTCACCCCTCCACTTT,CASSPGTALANSPLHF
NA,TRBV11-2,NA,TRBJ1-4,TGTGCCAGCAGCTTTACCGACAGGCCGAATGAAAAACTGTTTTTT,CASSFTDRPNEKLFF
NA,TRBV20-1,NA,TRBJ1-1,TGCAGTGCTACAGGGAACACTGAAGCTTTCTTT,CSATGNTEAFF
NA,TRBV20-1,NA,TRBJ2-1,TGCAGTGCTAGACTCGAGTGGGAGCAGTTCTTC,CSARLEWEQFF
NA,TRBV4-1,TRBD1,TRBJ2-7,TGCGCCAGCAGCCTGGGACAGGGGACCCTATTCGACGAGCAGTACTTC,CASSLGQGTLFDEQYF
NA,TRBV2,TRBD2,TRBJ2-7,TGTGCCAGCAGTGTTCCAGCGGGACTACGAGGCGAGCAGTACTTC,CASSVPAGLRGEQYF
NA,TRBV18,TRBD1,TRBJ1-5,TGTGCCAGCTCGGCTTTACCGGGACAGAGAAACAATCAGCCCCAGCATTTT,CASSALPGQRNNQPQHF
NA,TRBV27,TRBD2,TRBJ2-1,TGTGCCAGTAGACTAGCGGGGATGAGTGAGCAGTTCTTC,CASRLAGMSEQFF
NA,TRBV5-1,NA,TRBJ2-1,TGCGCCAGCAGCCGAGATACCTACAATGAGCAGTTCTTC,CASSRDTYNEQFF
NA,TRBV7-9,TRBD2,TRBJ2-3,TGTGCCAGCAGCCTTTTAAGCGGGAGTAGGGATACGCAGTATTTT,CASSLLSGSRDTQYF
NA,TRBV5-1,NA,TRBJ2-6,TGCGCCAGCAGCTTGACCTCAGGGGTGAGACCCTCTGGGGCCAACGTCCTGACTTTC,CASSLTSGVRPSGANVLTF
once,TRBV9,NA,TRBJ1-1,TGTGCCAGCTCGGACACTGAAGCTTTCTTT,CASSDTEAFF
medium-sized,TRBV19,TRBD1,TRBJ2-7,TGTGCCAGTAGGGGAAAGGACAGGCTCTCCTACGAGCAGTACTTC,CASRGKDRLSYEQYF
NA,TRBV15,NA,TRBJ2-2,TGTGCCACCAGCAGGTACTCCGGGGAGCTGTTTTTT,CATSRYSGELFF
NA,TRBV27,TRBD1,TRBJ1-2,TGTGCCAGCAGTCTACACCGGGACAGCTATGGCTACACCTTC,CASSLHRDSYGYTF